The 30 T cell receptor beta chains presented below share a single source sample, sequenced in a study of spatial heterogeneity in lung cancer. Study-level results: Tumor mutation counts were tracked by expanded intratumoral alpha and beta TCR counts.

Their specific antigens are unknown. Noted time point: sample taken at primary tumor resection. TCRdb reprocessed the 5' RACE reads via MiXCR and lists one record per CDR3 protein. Among 280 or so distinct CDR3 sequences, under 50% were seen once, and the ten largest hold 23%. The material sequenced was lung tumor tissue, taken at surgery. The receptors originated from a male donor with early-stage non-small cell lung cancer.

About this clonotype itself: A library made for alpha chains picked up this beta chain off target, so its size means little. This sequence joins TRBV20-1 and TRBJ2-3; no reliable D call. Germline values: CDR1 DFQATT, CDR2 SNEGSKA (reference sequence). Between the trimmed V and J ends, which lost 0 bases and 4 bases, there was a span of 11 bases. CDR3 length: 14 amino acids. CDR3 in DNA: TGCAGTGCTAGAGATAGTCGGTCCGCAGATACGCAGTATTTT. It codes for CSARDSRSADTQYF.

On this clonotype itself: This beta chain lies outside the target of a library built for alpha chains; its clone size means little. The rearrangement joins TRBV29-1 to TRBJ2-1; possibly TRBD1 or TRBD2 for D (6 bases each). The V gene's germline CDR1 is SQVTM and CDR2 ANQGSEA. Trimming pared 5 bases from V and 1 base from J, leaving 15 bases between. The CDR3 is 15 amino acids. CDR3 in DNA: TGCAGCGTTCATAATACAGGGAGGTCCTACAATGAGCAGTTCTTC. This translates into CSVHNTGRSYNEQFF.

Notes on this clonotype: This beta chain turned up in a library designed for alpha chains; as an off-target read, its abundance says little. The rearrangement uses TRBV12-3 or TRBV12-4 and TRBJ2-3; 7 bases map to TRBD2. Losses at the gene ends were 9 bases for V and 0 bases for J; bases not matched to a gene: 9. The length of the CDR3 is 15 residues. The CDR3 nucleotides read TGTGCCAGTCGACTCTACGGGGGGAGCACAGATACGCAGTATTTT. This sequence encodes CASRLYGGSTDTQYF.

This clonotype was observed a single time. This beta chain was picked up by a library intended for alpha chains and is off target, so its count carries little meaning. The rearrangement uses TRBV7-2 and TRBJ2-2; D not certain. Between the trimmed V and J ends, which lost 6 bases and 1 base, there was a span of 15 bases. The CDR3 totals 16 residues. Germline CDR1 is SGHTA and CDR2 is FQGNSA. The CDR3 here is CASSRSSVGNTGELFF. As DNA, the CDR3 is TGTGCCAGCAGTCGAAGCAGCGTGGGGAACACCGGGGAGCTGTTTTTT.

In the case of this clonotype: Since the library was made to target alpha chains, this beta chain is a stray read and its abundance is not meaningful. This chain connects TRBV3-1 to TRBJ1-1; a possible D gene is TRBD1 (5 bases). The CDR3 totals 15 residues. CDR1 and CDR2 (germline): LGHDT, YNNKEL (reference sequence). Between the trimmed V and J ends, which lost 6 bases and 3 bases, there was a span of 17 bases. The CDR3 is CASRLEDTLDTEAFF. The CDR3 coding sequence is TGTGCCAGCAGGCTTGAGGACACCTTGGACACTGAAGCTTTCTTT. Drawing the rest from reference TRBV3-1 and TRBJ1-1, the complete variable domain is DTAVSQTPKYLVTQMGNDKSIKCEQNLGHDTMYWYKQDSKKFLKIMFSYNNKELIINETVPNRFSPKSPDKAHLNLHINSLELGDSAVYFCASRLEDTLDTEAFFGQGTRLTVV.

As to this clonotype: Little can be read into the size of this beta chain, an off-target read in a library designed for alpha chains. The rearrangement uses TRBV12-3 or TRBV12-4 and TRBJ2-5; the match to TRBD1 covers 8 bases. Trimming removed 2 bases from V and 4 bases from J; junction bases left unmatched: 6. CDR3 length equals 15 residues. In DNA form, the CDR3 reads TGTGCCAGCAGTTTATGGGACAGGTACCCAGAGACCCAGTACTTC. It yields the protein CASSLWDRYPETQYF.

This clonotype has just a few counts. This beta chain turned up in a library designed for alpha chains; as an off-target read, its abundance says little. The chain combines TRBV6-2 or TRBV6-3 with TRBJ2-3, with 7 bases lining up with TRBD2. The CDR3 totals 16 residues. The germline V gene has CDR1 MNHEY and CDR2 SVGEGT. The V gene end was trimmed by 3 bases and the J gene end by 7 bases; junction bases not matched to a gene: 13. The CDR3 reads CASSYGSSGSINTQYF. The CDR3 DNA reads as TGTGCCAGCAGTTATGGGTCTAGCGGATCTATCAATACGCAGTATTTT.

Note on this clonotype: This beta chain is an unintended read in a library built for alpha chains; its size means little. The chain recombines TRBV7-2 with TRBJ2-1; 10 bases align to TRBD2. Germline V gene sequence: CDR1 SGHTA, CDR2 FQGNSA. This CDR3 contains 13 residues. V shed 4 bases and J 8 bases; nucleotides not matched to a gene: 2. The chain's CDR3 is CASSSGLAYEQFF. The CDR3, as DNA: TGTGCCAGCAGCTCGGGACTAGCGTATGAGCAGTTCTTC.

For this clonotype: Because the library targeted alpha chains, this beta chain is an off-target read whose size means little. The rearrangement uses TRBV13 and TRBJ2-1, with 10 bases identical to TRBD2. V lost 11 bases, J lost 7 bases, and 8 bases stayed unmatched. Germline V gene lookup returns CDR1 PRHDT and CDR2 FYEKMQ (reference sequence). The CDR3 extends over 13 amino acids. In DNA form, the CDR3 reads TGTGCCTCCACCCGGGGACTAGCGAATGAGCAGTTCTTC. Translating it yields CASTRGLANEQFF. Together with reference TRBV13 and TRBJ2-1, the CDR3 gives the full variable domain: AAGVIQSPRHLIKEKRETATLKCYPIPRHDTVYWYQQGPGQDPQFLISFYEKMQSDKGSIPDRFSAQQFSDYHSELNMSSLELGDSALYFCASTRGLANEQFFGPGTRLTVL.

In regard to this clonotype: Being off target in a library aimed at alpha chains, this beta chain has a size of little meaning. This sequence joins TRBV5-1 and TRBJ2-3, with a tentative D call TRBD2 (7 bases). The CDR3 extends over 15 amino acids. Trimming removed 2 bases at V and 6 bases at J, with 16 bases between. Germline CDR1 SGHRS, CDR2 YFSETQ. The CDR3 DNA sequence: TGCGCCAGCAGCTTTACGGGGGGCCCAACGGATACGCAGTATTTT. This gives the protein CASSFTGGPTDTQYF. Drawing the rest from reference TRBV5-1 and TRBJ2-3, the complete variable domain is KAGVTQTPRYLIKTRGQQVTLSCSPISGHRSVSWYQQTPGQGLQFLFEYFSETQRNKGNFPGRFSGRQFSNSRSEMNVSTLELGDSALYLCASSFTGGPTDTQYFGPGTRLTVL.

As to this clonotype: This beta chain appears as a stray read in a library generated for alpha chains; its size is not informative. The chain links TRBV10-3 to TRBJ2-7, with D uncertain. This CDR3 region has 12 residues. With 6 bases removed from V and 6 bases from J, the gap between germline ends came to 12 bases. Germline CDR1 and CDR2: ENHRY and SYGVKD. CDR3 sequence reads: CAISHDSGEQYF. The CDR3 DNA reads as TGTGCCATCAGCCATGACTCCGGCGAGCAGTACTTC.

On this clonotype: Found in a library prepared for alpha chains, this beta chain is an off-target read, and its abundance has little meaning. The chain is built from TRBV11-3 and TRBJ2-2; 8 nucleotides match TRBD1. The CDR3 has 14 residues. V lost 5 bases, J lost 7 bases, and 6 bases stayed unmatched. From germline, CDR1 is SGHNT and CDR2 YENEEA. The CDR3 is CASSRTGQDGELFF. CDR3 bases: TGTGCCAGCAGCCGGACAGGGCAGGACGGGGAGCTGTTTTTT.

A note on this clonotype: As an off-target read in a library built for alpha chains, this beta chain has a frequency of little significance. The chain is built from TRBV3-1 and TRBJ2-7, with TRBD1 matching over 10 bases. J lost 4 bases, V lost 0 bases, and 6 bases had no gene match. The V gene's germline CDR1 is LGHDT and CDR2 YNNKEL (reference sequence). This CDR3 spans 16 amino acids. DNA of the CDR3: TGTGCCAGCAGCCAAGACCCGGGACAGGGGTATTACGAGCAGTACTTC. Its translation: CASSQDPGQGYYEQYF.

A remark on this clonotype: The size of this beta chain means little, since it is a stray read in a library made for alpha chains. This chain connects TRBV27 to TRBJ2-1, with 10 bases fitting TRBD1. Losses at the gene ends were 1 base for V and 6 bases for J; bases not matched to a gene: 0. This CDR3 comprises 14 residues. From germline, CDR1 is MNHEY and CDR2 SMNVEV (reference sequence). CDR3 residues: CASSLWTGGNEQFF. In nucleotides, the CDR3 is TGTGCCAGCAGTTTATGGACAGGGGGCAATGAGCAGTTCTTC.

Points on this clonotype: This beta chain represents an off-target read in a library built for alpha chains; its size is of limited meaning. The chain is built from TRBV7-9 and TRBJ2-3, with D perhaps matching TRBD2 (6 bases). CDR1 SEHNR and CDR2 FQNEAQ come from the germline V gene (reference sequence). CDR3 size: 12 residues. Trimming pared 8 bases from V and 3 bases from J, leaving 9 bases between. CDR3: CASERATDTQYF. The CDR3 DNA sequence: TGTGCCAGCGAGCGGGCAACAGATACGCAGTATTTT.

A remark on this clonotype: A library prepared for alpha chains yielded this beta chain as an off-target read; its size is of little meaning. CDR3 sequence reads: CASSRTGTFQETQYF. The DNA of the CDR3 is TGTGCCAGCAGTCGCACCGGGACTTTCCAAGAGACCCAGTACTTC. J is TRBJ2-5 and V is TRBV12-3 or TRBV12-4; D is perhaps TRBD2 (6 bases). There are 15 residues in the CDR3. V was trimmed by 5 bases and J by 1 base, leaving 14 bases between them.

By sample share, this clonotype is hyperexpanded (1% or more). Little can be read into the size of this beta chain, an off-target read in a library designed for alpha chains. CDR3 residues: CASSFGEYNEQFF. In nucleotides, the CDR3 is TGTGCCAGCAGCTTCGGAGAATACAATGAGCAGTTCTTC. The V call is TRBV13, the J call TRBJ2-1; D is ambiguous. The CDR3 is made up of 13 amino acids. CDR1 is PRHDT and CDR2 is FYEKMQ in the germline V gene (reference sequence). The ends were cut back, 3 bases at V and 4 bases at J, with 7 bases in the middle. The whole variable domain, remainder taken from reference TRBV13 and TRBJ2-1, is AAGVIQSPRHLIKEKRETATLKCYPIPRHDTVYWYQQGPGQDPQFLISFYEKMQSDKGSIPDRFSAQQFSDYHSELNMSSLELGDSALYFCASSFGEYNEQFFGPGTRLTVL.

In its sample, this clonotype was seen a few times. In a library made to pick up alpha chains, this beta chain is a stray read with a size that means little. The chain has TRBV4-1 and TRBJ2-7, with D perhaps matching TRBD1 (6 bases). The germline V and J ends were trimmed by 1 base and 4 bases, with 11 bases remaining between them. Germline-derived CDR1 and CDR2 are MGHRA and YSYEKL. This CDR3 comprises 14 residues. The CDR3 coding sequence is TGCGCCAGCAGCCAAGGGACAGTGGGTTACGAGCAGTACTTC. Translation: CASSQGTVGYEQYF.

To note about this clonotype: Being off target in a library aimed at alpha chains, this beta chain has a size of little meaning. The chain uses TRBV28 and TRBJ2-3, with TRBD2 as a possible D gene (7 bases). Trimming pared 6 bases from V and 2 bases from J, leaving 15 bases between. The CDR3 runs to 15 residues. CDR1 MDHEN and CDR2 SYDVKM come from the germline V gene. CDR3 coding DNA: TGTGCCAGCAGGAGGTCGGGGGGCCTCACAGATACGCAGTATTTT. The encoded protein is CASRRSGGLTDTQYF.

This clonotype was detected only a few times. This beta chain appears as a stray read in a library generated for alpha chains; its size is not informative. The V and J genes are TRBV20-1 and TRBJ2-3; 11 positions agree with TRBD2. Germline CDR1 DFQATT, CDR2 SNEGSKA (reference sequence). Germline trimming cut 6 bases from V and 8 bases from J; bases unmatched to any gene: 10. The length of the CDR3 is 14 residues. The CDR3 reads CSAYLGLADSTQYF. For the CDR3, the DNA is TGCAGTGCGTATCTGGGACTAGCGGACTCTACGCAGTATTTT.

This clonotype appeared a few times. This beta chain slipped into a library made for alpha chains as a stray read, so its size is not meaningful. This chain joins TRBV12-3 or TRBV12-4 and TRBJ1-3; the D is unclear. This CDR3 is built from 16 residues. Trimming removed 1 base from V and 4 bases from J, with 14 bases in between. The CDR3 bases are TGTGCCAGCAGTTTAGGAGGGCTGGAGACAGGAAACACCATATATTTT. This translates into CASSLGGLETGNTIYF.

As to this clonotype: This beta chain is off target for a library built for alpha chains, so its abundance means little. The rearrangement links TRBV29-1 to TRBJ2-3, with 8 bases aligning to TRBD2. Germline CDR1 and CDR2: SQVTM and ANQGSEA. With V trimmed by 2 bases and J by 3 bases, 10 bases remained unmatched. This CDR3 is 16 amino acids long. The CDR3 coding sequence is TGCAGCGTTGAAAAGAGTAGCGGGATACGGACAGATACGCAGTATTTT. It yields the protein CSVEKSSGIRTDTQYF.

In regard to this clonotype: This beta chain slipped into a library made for alpha chains as a stray read, so its size is not meaningful. The V call is TRBV5-6, the J call TRBJ2-3; TRBD1 aligns across 7 bases. Trimming at V came to 1 base and at J to 1 base, leaving 3 bases not matched to a gene. Germline V gives CDR1 SGHDT, CDR2 YYEEEE. CDR3 length equals 15 residues. The CDR3: CASSLMTGRTDTQYF. In nucleotides, the CDR3 is TGTGCCAGCAGCTTGATGACAGGGCGCACAGATACGCAGTATTTT.

A remark on this clonotype: The library was prepared for alpha chains; this beta chain is a stray read, so its frequency means little. The chain links TRBV7-6 to TRBJ2-6, with no clear D. Germline V lookup: CDR1 SGHVS, CDR2 FNYEAQ. Trimming pared 2 bases from V and 0 bases from J, leaving 2 bases between. The CDR3 sequence is 14 residues long. The CDR3: CASSLTSGANVLTF. The CDR3 DNA follows: TGTGCCAGCAGCTTAACCTCTGGGGCCAACGTCCTGACTTTC.

Turning to this clonotype: This beta chain is an off-target read within a library intended for alpha chains, so its frequency means little. This rearrangement joins TRBV20-1 to TRBJ2-5, with D possibly matching TRBD1 (5 bases). Trimming removed 5 bases at V and 5 bases at J, with 15 bases between. This CDR3 is 13 amino acids long. Germline loops: CDR1 DFQATT, CDR2 SNEGSKA (reference sequence). CDR3 residues: CSASTQGRETQYF. The DNA of the CDR3 is TGCAGTGCTTCTACTCAGGGCCGGGAGACCCAGTACTTC.

This clonotype was seen a few times. One end of the junction varies from germline; a read error may be responsible. Little can be read into the size of this beta chain, an off-target read in a library designed for alpha chains. This sequence joins TRBV20-1 and TRBJ1-1, with D possibly being TRBD1 (6 bases). CDR3 length: 15 amino acids. The V gene's germline CDR1 is DFQATT and CDR2 SNEGSKA (reference sequence). The CDR3 DNA is TGCAGTGCGAGAGCAGGGGTGGGATACGGCACTGAAGCTTTCTTT. Translated: CSARAGVGYGTEAFF.

This clonotype turned up a few times. Because the library targeted alpha chains, this beta chain is an off-target read whose size means little. V and J are TRBV20-1 and TRBJ2-7; possibly TRBD1 for D (6 bases). The ends were cut back, 6 bases at V and 5 bases at J, with 20 bases in the middle. The CDR3 has 14 residues. Per germline, CDR1 DFQATT and CDR2 SNEGSKA (reference sequence). The CDR3: CSAIGQGRGNEQYF. The DNA of the CDR3 is TGCAGTGCCATTGGGCAGGGGCGAGGAAACGAGCAGTACTTC.

Only a few counts were recorded for this clonotype. This beta chain is a stray read from a library made for alpha chains; its abundance is not meaningful. The gene calls are TRBV7-6 and TRBJ2-3; TRBD2 agrees at 8 bases. The CDR3 is 15 amino acids. V lost 3 bases, J lost 3 bases, and 5 bases stayed unmatched. Germline V gene data show CDR1 as SGHVS and CDR2 as FNYEAQ. For the CDR3, the DNA is TGTGCCAGCAGCTTCAGTAGCGGGATAACAGATACGCAGTATTTT. This sequence encodes CASSFSSGITDTQYF. The variable domain in full, completed from reference TRBV7-6 and TRBJ2-3, reads GAGVSQSPRYKVTKRGQDVALRCDPISGHVSLYWYRQALGQGPEFLTYFNYEAQQDKSGLPNDRFSAERPEGSISTLTIQRTEQRDSAMYRCASSFSSGITDTQYFGPGTRLTVL.

This clonotype occurred a few times. As an off-target read in a library built for alpha chains, this beta chain has a frequency of little significance. The chain carries TRBV2 and TRBJ2-2; no definite D call. The CDR3 is 14 residues long. The ends were cut back, 4 bases at V and 7 bases at J, with 13 bases in the middle. Looked up from germline, CDR1 is SNHLY and CDR2 is FYNNEI. This CDR3 reads CASSASPSYGELFF. The CDR3 region has the DNA TGTGCCAGCAGTGCCTCCCCTAGTTACGGGGAGCTGTTTTTT.

To note about this clonotype: As an off-target read in a library built for alpha chains, this beta chain has a frequency of little significance. The chain has TRBV15 and TRBJ2-3; the D is unclear. V was trimmed by 2 bases and J by 4 bases, leaving 13 bases between them. This CDR3 is built from 15 residues. CDR1 and CDR2 (germline): LNHNV, YYDKDF (reference sequence). The CDR3 protein is CATSRSIPVADTQYF. For the CDR3, the DNA is TGTGCCACCAGCAGAAGCATCCCCGTGGCAGATACGCAGTATTTT.